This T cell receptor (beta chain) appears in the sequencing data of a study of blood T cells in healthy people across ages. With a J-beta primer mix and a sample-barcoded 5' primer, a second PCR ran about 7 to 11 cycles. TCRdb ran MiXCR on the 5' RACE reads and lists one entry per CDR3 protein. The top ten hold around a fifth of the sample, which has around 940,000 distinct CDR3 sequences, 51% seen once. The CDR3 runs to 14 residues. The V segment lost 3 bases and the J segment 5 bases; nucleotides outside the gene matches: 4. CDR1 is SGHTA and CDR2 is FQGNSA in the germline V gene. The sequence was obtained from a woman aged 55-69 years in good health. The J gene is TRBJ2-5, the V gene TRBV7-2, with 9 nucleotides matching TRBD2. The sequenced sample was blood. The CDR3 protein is CASSFRSGRETQYF. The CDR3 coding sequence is TGTGCCAGCAGCTTTAGGAGCGGGAGGGAGACCCAGTACTTC.